There are many counts of the clone carrying this T cell receptor beta chain. Repertoires were generated with immunoSEQ multiplex PCR, while TCRdb's copy carries only in-frame clones and drops some. The sample records over 200,000 clones, almost 85% being singletons. These data originate in a study of control samples from healthy donors and cancer patients. Trimming stripped 0 bases from V and 0 bases from J, with 15 bases between. CDR1 and CDR2 (germline): LGHDT, YNNKEL (reference sequence). The CDR3 loop spans 17 amino acids. This chain uses TRBV3-1 (or the pseudogene TRBV3-2) with TRBJ2-7; a weak D match, TRBD2 (5 bases). The sequenced sample was PBMCs. The sequence derives from a woman aged 55 to 70 with lung cancer. CDR3 sequence: CASSQDSRAVNSYEQYF. The CDR3 DNA is TGTGCCAGCAGCCAAGATTCGCGAGCGGTGAACTCCTACGAGCAGTACTTC.